This TCR beta chain was sequenced during a study of post-analysis software for immune sequencing data. Points from the study as a whole: About five TRBV segments were more frequent in patients than controls; TRBV5-6, TRBV5-1 and TRBV20-1 belonged to this group.

Unique molecular identifiers were carried by the TCR beta cDNA libraries. The source material, 1 to 10 million T cells, gave rise to about 520,000 cDNA molecules. MiXCR was run by TCRdb on the PCR reads, yielding one entry per CDR3 protein. Among hundreds of thousands of distinct CDR3 sequences listed, about 60% were seen once. CDR1 and CDR2 from the germline V gene are SGHVS and FQNEAQ. The V end was cut by 5 bases, the J end by 5 bases, with 12 bases between. This CDR3 is built from 13 residues. Notes on this clonotype: Its antigen is not known.

The receptor was derived from a girl aged 2 to 9 with multiple sclerosis. The V call is TRBV7-8, the J call TRBJ2-5; the D is unclear. The specimen sequenced was blood. In DNA form, the CDR3 reads TGTGCCAGCAGCCCGACAAATTGGGAGACCCAGTACTTC. Translating it yields CASSPTNWETQYF.